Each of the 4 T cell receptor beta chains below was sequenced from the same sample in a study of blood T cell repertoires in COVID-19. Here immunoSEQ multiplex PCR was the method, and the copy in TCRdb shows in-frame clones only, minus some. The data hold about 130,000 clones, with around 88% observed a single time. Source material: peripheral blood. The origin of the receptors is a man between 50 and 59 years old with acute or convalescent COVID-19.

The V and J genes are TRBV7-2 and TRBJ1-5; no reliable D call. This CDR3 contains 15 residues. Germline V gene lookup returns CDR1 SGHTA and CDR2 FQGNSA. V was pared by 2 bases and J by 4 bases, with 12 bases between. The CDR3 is CASSLLTAGNQPQHF. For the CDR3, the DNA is TGTGCCAGCAGCTTACTAACGGCAGGAAATCAGCCCCAGCATTTT.

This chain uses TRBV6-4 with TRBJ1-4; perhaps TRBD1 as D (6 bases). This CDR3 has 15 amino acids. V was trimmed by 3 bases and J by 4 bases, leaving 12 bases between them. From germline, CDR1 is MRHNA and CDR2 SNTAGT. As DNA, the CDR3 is TGTGCCAGCAGTGAGTCGGACAGACATAATGAAAAACTGTTTTTT. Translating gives CASSESDRHNEKLFF.

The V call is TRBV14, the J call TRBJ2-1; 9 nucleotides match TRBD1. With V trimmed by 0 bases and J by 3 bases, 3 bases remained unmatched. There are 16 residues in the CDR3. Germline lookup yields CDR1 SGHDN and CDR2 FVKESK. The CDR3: CASSQEGTGYYNEQFF. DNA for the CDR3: TGTGCCAGCAGCCAAGAGGGGACAGGGTACTACAATGAGCAGTTCTTC.

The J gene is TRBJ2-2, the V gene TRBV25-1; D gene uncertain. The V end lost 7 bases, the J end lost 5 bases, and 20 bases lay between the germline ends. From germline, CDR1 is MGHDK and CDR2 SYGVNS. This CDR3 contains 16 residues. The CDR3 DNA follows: TGTGCCAGCACCAACGTAGTAGGTAGCTTTACCGGGGAGCTGTTTTTT. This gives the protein CASTNVVGSFTGELFF. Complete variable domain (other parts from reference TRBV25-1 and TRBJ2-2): EADIYQTPRYLVIGTGKKITLECSQTMGHDKMYWYQQDPGMELHLIHYSYGVNSTEKGDLSSESTVSRIRTEHFPLTLESARPSHTSQYLCASTNVVGSFTGELFFGEGSRLTVL.